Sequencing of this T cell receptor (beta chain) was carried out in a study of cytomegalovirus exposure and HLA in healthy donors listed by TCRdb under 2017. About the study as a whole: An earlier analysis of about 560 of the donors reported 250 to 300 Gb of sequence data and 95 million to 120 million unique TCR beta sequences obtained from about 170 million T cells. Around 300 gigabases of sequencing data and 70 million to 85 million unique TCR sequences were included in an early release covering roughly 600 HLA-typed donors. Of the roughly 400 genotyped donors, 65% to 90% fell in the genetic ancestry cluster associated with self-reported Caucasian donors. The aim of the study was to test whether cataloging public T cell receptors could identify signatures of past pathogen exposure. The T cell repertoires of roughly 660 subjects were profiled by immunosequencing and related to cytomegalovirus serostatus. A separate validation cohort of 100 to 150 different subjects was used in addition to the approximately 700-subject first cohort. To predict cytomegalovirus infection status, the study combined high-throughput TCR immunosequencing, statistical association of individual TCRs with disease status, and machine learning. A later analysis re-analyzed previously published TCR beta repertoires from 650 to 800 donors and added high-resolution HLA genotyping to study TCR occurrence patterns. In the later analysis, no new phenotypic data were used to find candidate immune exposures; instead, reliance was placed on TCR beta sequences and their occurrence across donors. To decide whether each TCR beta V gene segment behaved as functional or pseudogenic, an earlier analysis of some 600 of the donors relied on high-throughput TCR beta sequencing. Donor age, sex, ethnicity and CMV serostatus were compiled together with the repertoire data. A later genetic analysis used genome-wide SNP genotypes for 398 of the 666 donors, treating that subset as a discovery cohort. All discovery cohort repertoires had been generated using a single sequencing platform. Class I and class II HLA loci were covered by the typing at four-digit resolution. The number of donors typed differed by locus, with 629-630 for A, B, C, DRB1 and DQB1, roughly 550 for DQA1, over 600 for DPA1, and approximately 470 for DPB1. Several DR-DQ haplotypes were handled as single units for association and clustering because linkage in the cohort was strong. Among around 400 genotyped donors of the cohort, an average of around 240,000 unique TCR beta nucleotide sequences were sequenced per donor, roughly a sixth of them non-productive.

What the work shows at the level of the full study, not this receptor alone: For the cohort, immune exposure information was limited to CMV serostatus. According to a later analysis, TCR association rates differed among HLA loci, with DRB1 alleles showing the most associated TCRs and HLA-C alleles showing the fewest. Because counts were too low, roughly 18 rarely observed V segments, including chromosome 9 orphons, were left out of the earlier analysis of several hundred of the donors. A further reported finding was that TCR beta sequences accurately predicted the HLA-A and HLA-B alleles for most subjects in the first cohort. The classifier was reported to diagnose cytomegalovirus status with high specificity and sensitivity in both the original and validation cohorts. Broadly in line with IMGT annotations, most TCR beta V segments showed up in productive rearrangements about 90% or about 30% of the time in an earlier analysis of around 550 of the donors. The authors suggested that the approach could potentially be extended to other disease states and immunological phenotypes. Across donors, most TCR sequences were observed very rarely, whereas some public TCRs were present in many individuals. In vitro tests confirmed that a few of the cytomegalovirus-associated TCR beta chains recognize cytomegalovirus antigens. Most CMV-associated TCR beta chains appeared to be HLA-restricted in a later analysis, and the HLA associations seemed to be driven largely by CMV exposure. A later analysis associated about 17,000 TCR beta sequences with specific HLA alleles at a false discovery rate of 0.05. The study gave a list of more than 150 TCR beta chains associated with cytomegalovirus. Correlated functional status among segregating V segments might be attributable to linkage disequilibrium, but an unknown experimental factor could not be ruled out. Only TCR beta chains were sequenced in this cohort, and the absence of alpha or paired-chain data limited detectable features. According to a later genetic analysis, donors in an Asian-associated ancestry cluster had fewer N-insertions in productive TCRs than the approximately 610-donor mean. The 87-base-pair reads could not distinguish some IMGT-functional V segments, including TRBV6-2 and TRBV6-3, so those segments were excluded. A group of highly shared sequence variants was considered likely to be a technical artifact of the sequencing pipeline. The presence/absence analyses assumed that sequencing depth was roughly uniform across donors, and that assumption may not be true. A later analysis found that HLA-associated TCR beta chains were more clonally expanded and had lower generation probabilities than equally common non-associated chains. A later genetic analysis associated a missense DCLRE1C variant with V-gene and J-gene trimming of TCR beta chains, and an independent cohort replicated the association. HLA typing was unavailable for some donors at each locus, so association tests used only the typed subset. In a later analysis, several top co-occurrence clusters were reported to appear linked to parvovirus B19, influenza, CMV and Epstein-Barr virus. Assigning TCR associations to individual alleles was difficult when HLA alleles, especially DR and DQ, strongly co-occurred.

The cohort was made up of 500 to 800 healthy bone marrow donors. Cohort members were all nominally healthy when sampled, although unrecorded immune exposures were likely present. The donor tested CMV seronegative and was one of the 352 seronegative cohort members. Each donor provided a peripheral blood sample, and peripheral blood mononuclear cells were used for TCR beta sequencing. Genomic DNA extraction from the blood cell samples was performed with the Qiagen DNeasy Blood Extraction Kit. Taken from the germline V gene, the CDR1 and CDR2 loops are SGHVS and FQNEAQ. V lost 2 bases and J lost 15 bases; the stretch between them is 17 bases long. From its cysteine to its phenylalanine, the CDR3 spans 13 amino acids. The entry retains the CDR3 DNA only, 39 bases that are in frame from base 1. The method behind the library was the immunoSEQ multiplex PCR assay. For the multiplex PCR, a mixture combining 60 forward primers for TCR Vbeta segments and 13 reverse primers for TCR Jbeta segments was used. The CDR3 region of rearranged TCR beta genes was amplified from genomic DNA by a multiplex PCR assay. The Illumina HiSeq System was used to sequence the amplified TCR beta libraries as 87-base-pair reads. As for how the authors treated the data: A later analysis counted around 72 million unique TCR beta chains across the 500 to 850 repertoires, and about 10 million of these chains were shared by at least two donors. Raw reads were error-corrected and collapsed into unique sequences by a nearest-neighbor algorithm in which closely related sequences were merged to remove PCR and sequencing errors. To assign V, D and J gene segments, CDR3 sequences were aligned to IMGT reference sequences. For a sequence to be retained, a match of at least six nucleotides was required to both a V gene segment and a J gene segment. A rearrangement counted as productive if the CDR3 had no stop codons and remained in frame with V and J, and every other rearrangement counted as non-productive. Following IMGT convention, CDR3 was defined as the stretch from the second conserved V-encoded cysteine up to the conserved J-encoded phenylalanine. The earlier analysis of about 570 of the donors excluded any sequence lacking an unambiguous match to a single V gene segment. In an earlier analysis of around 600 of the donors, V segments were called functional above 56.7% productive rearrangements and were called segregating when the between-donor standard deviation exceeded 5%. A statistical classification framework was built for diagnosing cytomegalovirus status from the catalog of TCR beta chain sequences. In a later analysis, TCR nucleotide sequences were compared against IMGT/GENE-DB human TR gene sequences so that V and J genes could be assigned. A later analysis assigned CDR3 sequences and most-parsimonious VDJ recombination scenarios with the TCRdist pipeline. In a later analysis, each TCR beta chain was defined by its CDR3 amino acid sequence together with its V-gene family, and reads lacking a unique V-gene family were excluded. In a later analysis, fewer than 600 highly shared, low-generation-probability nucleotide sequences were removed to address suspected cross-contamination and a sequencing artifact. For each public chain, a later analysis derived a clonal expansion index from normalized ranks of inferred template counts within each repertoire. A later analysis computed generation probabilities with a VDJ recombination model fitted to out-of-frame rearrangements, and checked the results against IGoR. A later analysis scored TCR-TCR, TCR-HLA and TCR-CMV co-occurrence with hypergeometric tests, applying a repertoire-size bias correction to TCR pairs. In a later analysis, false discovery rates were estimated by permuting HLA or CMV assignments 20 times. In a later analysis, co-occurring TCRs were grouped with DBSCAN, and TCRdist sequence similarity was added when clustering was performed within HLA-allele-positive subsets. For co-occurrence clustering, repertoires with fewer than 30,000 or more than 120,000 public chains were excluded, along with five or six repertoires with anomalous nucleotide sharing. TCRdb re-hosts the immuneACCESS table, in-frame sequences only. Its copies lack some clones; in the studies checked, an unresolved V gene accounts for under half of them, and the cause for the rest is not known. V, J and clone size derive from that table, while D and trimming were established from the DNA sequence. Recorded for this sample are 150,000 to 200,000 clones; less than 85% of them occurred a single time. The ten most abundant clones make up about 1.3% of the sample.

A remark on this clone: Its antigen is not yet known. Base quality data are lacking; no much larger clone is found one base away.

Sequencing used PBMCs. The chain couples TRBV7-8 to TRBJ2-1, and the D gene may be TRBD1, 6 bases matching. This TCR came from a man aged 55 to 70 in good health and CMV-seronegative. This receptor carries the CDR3 CASSLTRDTWGFF. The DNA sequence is TGTGCCAGCAGCTTAACCCGGGACACCTGGGGGTTCTTC.